A single sample is the source of the 27 T cell receptor beta chains below, sequenced in a study of technical replicates of blood from several donors. Produced via immunoSEQ multiplex PCR; TCRdb's table is partial and in-frame only. The sample has about 84,000 clones; 97% are singletons. The sample taken for sequencing was T cells isolated from PBMCs. The receptors derive from a human donor in good health.

The rearrangement uses TRBV1 and TRBJ2-3; TRBD2, the D gene given by the table, was not confirmed from the DNA. TRBV1 is tagged as a pseudogene. The CDR3 is 23 amino acids. The CDR3 loop is CTSSLRTSGTLLGGPYSTDTQYF. In DNA form, the CDR3 reads TGCACCAGCAGCCTCCGGACTAGCGGGACTCTCTTAGGGGGCCCATATAGCACAGATACGCAGTATTTT.

This clone was observed a single time. The chain links TRBV11-2 to TRBJ1-1; 7 bases line up with TRBD1. CDR1 SGHAT and CDR2 FQNNGV come from the germline V gene. CDR3 length equals 15 residues. With V trimmed by 5 bases and J by 5 bases, 11 bases remained unmatched. This CDR3 reads CASSVLKGALTEAFF. In DNA form, the CDR3 reads TGTGCCAGCAGCGTTCTAAAGGGGGCGCTTACTGAAGCTTTCTTT.

J is TRBJ2-1 and V is TRBV10-1; D may be TRBD1 (5 bases). CDR3 length: 15 amino acids. Germline V gene data show CDR1 as WNHNN and CDR2 as SYGVQD (reference sequence). The V gene lost 0 bases and the J gene lost 5 bases, with 11 bases spanning the gap. DNA of the CDR3: TGCGCCAGCAGTGAGTCGTGGGGCCGGGACAATGAGCAGTTCTTC. Protein: CASSESWGRDNEQFF.

The chain combines TRBV28 with TRBJ2-1; perhaps TRBD2 as D (6 bases). Trimming left V 6 bases short and J 4 bases short, with 13 bases between. The CDR3 covers 14 residues. Per germline, CDR1 MDHEN and CDR2 SYDVKM. CDR3 sequence: CASSSRLGYNEQFF. In nucleotides, the CDR3 is TGTGCCAGCAGCTCCCGACTAGGGTACAATGAGCAGTTCTTC.

The rearrangement joins TRBV29-1 to TRBJ2-1, with D possibly TRBD2 on 6 matching bases. In germline, CDR1 is SQVTM, CDR2 ANQGSEA. The V end was cut by 4 bases, the J end by 7 bases, with 11 bases between. This CDR3 comprises 12 residues. CDR3 loop: CSVGLVLNEQFF. The CDR3, as DNA: TGCAGCGTTGGACTAGTACTTAATGAGCAGTTCTTC.

The V and J genes are TRBV7-2 and TRBJ2-7; possibly TRBD2 for D (6 bases). The V end lost 2 bases, the J end lost 7 bases, and 12 bases lay between the germline ends. Germline CDR1 reads SGHTA; CDR2 reads FQGNSA. The CDR3 extends over 13 amino acids. The chain's CDR3 is CASSLKVRGEQYF. As DNA, the CDR3 is TGTGCCAGCAGCTTAAAAGTCCGGGGGGAGCAGTACTTC.

J is TRBJ1-1 and V is TRBV5-5, with D possibly matching TRBD1 (5 bases). The CDR3 runs 14 residues. V was trimmed by 4 bases and J by 1 base, leaving 11 bases between them. Per germline, CDR1 SGHKS and CDR2 YYEKEE (reference sequence). The DNA for the CDR3 is TGTGCCAGCAGCATAGGGGCCAAGAACACTGAAGCTTTCTTT. Translation gives CASSIGAKNTEAFF. Using reference TRBV5-5 and TRBJ1-1 for the parts outside the CDR3, the full variable domain is DAGVTQSPTHLIKTRGQQVTLRCSPISGHKSVSWYQQVLGQGPQFIFQYYEKEERGRGNFPDRFSARQFPNYSSELNVNALLLGDSALYLCASSIGAKNTEAFFGQGTRLTVV.

This rearrangement joins TRBV6-5 to TRBJ1-4; D call uncertain. The V gene's germline CDR1 is MNHEY and CDR2 SVGAGI. Deletions cut 2 bases from V and 4 bases from J, with 11 bases between. CDR3 length equals 15 residues. The CDR3 sequence: CASSYTGSLNEKLFF. The CDR3 DNA is TGTGCCAGCAGTTACACGGGGTCTCTTAATGAAAAACTGTTTTTT.

This sequence joins TRBV5-1 and TRBJ2-7, with 8 bases identical to TRBD2. Germline V CDR1 and CDR2: SGHRS, YFSETQ. There are 14 residues in the CDR3. V shed 2 bases and J 3 bases; nucleotides not matched to a gene: 4. CDR3 sequence reads: CASSLAGAYYEQYF. The CDR3 DNA reads TGCGCCAGCAGCTTAGCGGGAGCTTACTACGAGCAGTACTTC. The variable domain in full, completed from reference TRBV5-1 and TRBJ2-7, reads KAGVTQTPRYLIKTRGQQVTLSCSPISGHRSVSWYQQTPGQGLQFLFEYFSETQRNKGNFPGRFSGRQFSNSRSEMNVSTLELGDSALYLCASSLAGAYYEQYFGPGTRLTVT.

The rearrangement links TRBV28 to TRBJ2-7; 10 positions agree with TRBD1. CDR3 size: 14 residues. CDR1 is MDHEN, CDR2 SYDVKM, per germline. Germline trimming cut 7 bases from V and 2 bases from J; bases unmatched to any gene: 5. The CDR3 loop is CASTMTGGAYEQYF. The CDR3 DNA follows: TGTGCCAGCACGATGACAGGGGGCGCCTACGAGCAGTACTTC. The whole variable domain, filled in from reference TRBV28 and TRBJ2-7, reads DVKVTQSSRYLVKRTGEKVFLECVQDMDHENMFWYRQDPGLGLRLIYFSYDVKMKEKGDIPEGYSVSREKKERFSLILESASTNQTSMYLCASTMTGGAYEQYFGPGTRLTVT.

This chain uses TRBV19 with TRBJ2-3, with 13 bases that match TRBD2. The CDR3 covers 16 residues. The V and J ends lost 4 bases and 4 bases, in that order; junction bases with no gene match: 5. The germline gives CDR1 LNHDA, CDR2 SQIVND (reference sequence). In DNA, the CDR3 is TGTGCCAGTAGTACGGGACTAGCGGGGCCCCCAGATACGCAGTATTTT. It is translated as CASSTGLAGPPDTQYF.

The J gene is TRBJ1-1, the V gene TRBV6-5; 7 bases match TRBD1. This CDR3 comprises 15 residues. V was clipped by 5 bases and J by 1 base; unmatched bases: 7. The germline V gene has CDR1 MNHEY and CDR2 SVGAGI. CDR3 region: CASSPNRGGNTEAFF. DNA of the CDR3: TGTGCCAGCAGTCCGAACAGGGGTGGGAACACTGAAGCTTTCTTT.

V usage is TRBV5-1 and J usage is TRBJ1-1; 7 bases are a match to TRBD1. The CDR3 consists of 17 residues. V lost 0 bases and J lost 0; bases outside the gene matches: 8. The germline CDR1 and CDR2 sequences are SGHRS and YFSETQ. This chain's CDR3 is CASSLEGQQFLNTEAFF. CDR3 DNA: TGCGCCAGCAGCTTGGAGGGACAGCAGTTCTTGAACACTGAAGCTTTCTTT.

V gene TRBV10-3 combines with J gene TRBJ1-3, with 7 bases fitting TRBD1. CDR3 length: 15 amino acids. Germline CDR1 and CDR2: ENHRY and SYGVKD. V lost 5 bases and J lost 0; bases outside the gene matches: 4. This CDR3 reads CAISQDRDSGNTIYF. Written as DNA, the CDR3 is TGTGCCATCAGTCAAGACAGGGACTCTGGAAACACCATATATTTT.

V usage is TRBV5-1 and J usage is TRBJ2-7; 7 positions match TRBD1. Germline CDR1 and CDR2: SGHRS and YFSETQ. V was clipped by 0 bases and J by 4 bases; unmatched bases: 7. The CDR3 covers 15 residues. The CDR3 sequence is CASSLGDSIGYEQYF. CDR3 bases: TGCGCCAGCAGCTTGGGGGACAGCATAGGATACGAGCAGTACTTC.

The V call is TRBV19, the J call TRBJ1-5, with 10 bases fitting TRBD1. This CDR3 contains 17 residues. V trimming: 6 bases; J trimming: 3 bases; junction bases outside the gene matches: 11. Germline V gene lookup returns CDR1 LNHDA and CDR2 SQIVND (reference sequence). This chain's CDR3 is CASSRGTGVGLNQPQHF. CDR3 coding DNA: TGTGCCAGTAGCCGGGGGACAGGGGTTGGCCTCAATCAGCCCCAGCATTTT.

The chain carries TRBV27 and TRBJ2-7, with a weak D call TRBD2 (5 bases). Germline-derived CDR1 and CDR2 are MNHEY and SMNVEV (reference sequence). The CDR3 has 12 residues. Trimming stripped 6 bases from V and 5 bases from J, with 11 bases between. CDR3 nucleotides: TGTGCCAGCAGCGTACTCGGGGACGAGCAGTACTTC. Protein: CASSVLGDEQYF.

This chain connects TRBV7-9 to TRBJ1-5, with D maybe TRBD1 (6 bases). This CDR3 is built from 14 residues. V was cut by 4 bases and J by 7 bases, with 14 bases left in between. The germline V gene has CDR1 SEHNR and CDR2 FQNEAQ (reference sequence). CDR3 loop: CASSSSTGWQPQHF. In DNA, the CDR3 is TGTGCCAGCAGCTCCTCAACAGGGTGGCAGCCCCAGCATTTT.

This clone was picked up one time. V is TRBV9 and J is TRBJ1-1; 8 bases map to TRBD1. The CDR3 runs to 13 residues. CDR1 and CDR2 from the germline V gene are SGDLS and YYNGEE. V lost 4 bases and J lost 7; bases outside the gene matches: 6. CDR3: CASSQTGALEAFF. Here the CDR3 DNA reads TGTGCCAGCAGCCAGACAGGGGCCCTTGAAGCTTTCTTT.

The genes are TRBV11-2 and TRBJ2-7; possibly TRBD1 for D (6 bases). Germline V lookup: CDR1 SGHAT, CDR2 FQNNGV. V gave up 5 bases and J gave up 3 bases, with 17 bases separating them. This CDR3 comprises 15 residues. CDR3 protein: CASSQTPGHIYEQYF. In DNA form, the CDR3 reads TGTGCCAGCAGCCAGACTCCGGGACACATCTACGAGCAGTACTTC.

This chain links TRBV2 with TRBJ1-2; D is uncertain. This CDR3 comprises 15 residues. The V end lost 4 bases, the J end lost 0 bases, and 12 bases lay between the germline ends. The germline V gene encodes CDR1 SNHLY and CDR2 FYNNEI. The CDR3 loop is CASSVLNVANYGYTF. The CDR3, as DNA: TGTGCCAGCAGTGTTTTAAACGTAGCTAACTATGGCTACACCTTC.

The V call is TRBV5-4, the J call TRBJ1-3; possible D gene TRBD1, 5 bases. The germline V gene has CDR1 SGHNT and CDR2 YYREEE (reference sequence). The V end was cut by 1 base, the J end by 2 bases, with 10 bases between. The CDR3 has 15 residues. The CDR3 loop reads CASSLRGITGNTIYF. The CDR3 DNA sequence: TGTGCCAGCAGCTTGAGGGGCATAACTGGAAACACCATATATTTT.

This chain joins TRBV5-1 and TRBJ1-1; unclear D gene. CDR3 size: 14 residues. Per the germline V gene, CDR1 is SGHRS and CDR2 is YFSETQ. V lost 4 bases, J lost 3 bases, and 13 bases lay in between. In nucleotides, the CDR3 is TGCGCCAGCAGCGAGGGATGGGAGGACACTGAAGCTTTCTTT. This gives the protein CASSEGWEDTEAFF.

The V and J genes are TRBV6-4 and TRBJ2-7, with D hard to call. CDR1 and CDR2 (germline): MRHNA, SNTAGT. V was clipped by 0 bases and J by 3 bases, with 12 bases between them. The CDR3 is 15 residues long. DNA of the CDR3: TGTGCCAGCAGTGACTCGAACCCGGTAAGCTACGAGCAGTACTTC. Translating gives CASSDSNPVSYEQYF.

The CDR3 loop reads CASSDGQGADGYTF. The CDR3 nucleotides are TGTGCCAGCAGTGACGGACAGGGGGCCGATGGCTACACCTTC. The chain has TRBV6-1 and TRBJ1-2; 11 bases match TRBD1. Trimming cost V 3 bases and J 6 bases; bases outside gene matches: 3. The germline V gene encodes CDR1 MNHNS and CDR2 SASEGT. The CDR3 loop spans 14 amino acids.

In this sample, this clone turned up once. The chain joins TRBV9 to TRBJ2-7, with 13 bases aligning to TRBD2. The CDR3 covers 16 residues. In germline, CDR1 is SGDLS, CDR2 YYNGEE. The ends lost 2 bases at V and 2 bases at J; junction bases unmatched: 4. CDR3 bases: TGTGCCAGCAGCGTTGGACTAGCGGGAGCCCCCTACGAGCAGTACTTC. As protein: CASSVGLAGAPYEQYF.

The V and J genes are TRBV6-5 and TRBJ2-7; tentative D call: TRBD2 (6 bases). CDR3 size: 14 residues. Trimming took 7 bases from V and 6 from J, leaving 19 bases between them. The germline CDR1 and CDR2 sequences are MNHEY and SVGAGI. The CDR3 nucleotides are TGTGCCAGCACCTTTCCGGGGGTGGGTGGCGAGCAGTACTTC. It is translated as CASTFPGVGGEQYF.